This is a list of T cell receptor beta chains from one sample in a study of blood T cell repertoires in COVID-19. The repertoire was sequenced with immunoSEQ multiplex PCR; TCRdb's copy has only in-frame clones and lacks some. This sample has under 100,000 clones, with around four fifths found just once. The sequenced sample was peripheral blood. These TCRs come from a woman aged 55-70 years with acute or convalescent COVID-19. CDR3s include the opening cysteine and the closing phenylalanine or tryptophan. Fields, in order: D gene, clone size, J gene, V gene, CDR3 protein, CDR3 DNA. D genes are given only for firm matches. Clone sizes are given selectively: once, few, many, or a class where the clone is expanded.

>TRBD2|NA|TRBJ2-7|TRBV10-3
CAISWGVPSGRF
TGTGCCATCAGTTGGGGGGTACCTAGCGGGAGATTC
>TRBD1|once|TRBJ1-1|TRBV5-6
CASSPQGVPSTEAFF
TGTGCCAGCAGCCCCCAGGGGGTGCCGAGCACTGAAGCTTTCTTT
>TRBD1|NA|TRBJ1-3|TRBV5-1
CASSLVQGAIGNTIYF
TGCGCCAGCAGCTTAGTACAGGGGGCGATTGGAAACACCATATATTTT
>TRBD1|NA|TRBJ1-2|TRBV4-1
CASSQEKVPPGQGFLGYTF
TGCGCCAGCAGCCAAGAGAAGGTACCCCCGGGACAGGGTTTTTTGGGCTACACCTTC
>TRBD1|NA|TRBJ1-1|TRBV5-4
CASSRPQGTVITEAFF
TGTGCCAGCAGCCGACCCCAGGGGACAGTGATAACTGAAGCTTTCTTT
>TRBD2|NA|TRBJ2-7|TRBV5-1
CASSLGGGLGYEQYF
TGCGCCAGCAGCTTGGGGGGAGGGTTAGGGTACGAGCAGTACTTC
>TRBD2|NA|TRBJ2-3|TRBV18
CASSPTSGATDTQYF
TGTGCCAGCTCACCCACTAGCGGGGCCACAGATACGCAGTATTTT
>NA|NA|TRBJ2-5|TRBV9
CASSPRGNQETQYF
TGTGCCAGCAGCCCGCGGGGTAACCAAGAGACCCAGTACTTC
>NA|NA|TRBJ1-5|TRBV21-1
CASSNGDRGDQPQHF
TGTGCCAGCAGCAATGGGGACAGGGGTGATCAGCCCCAGCATTTT
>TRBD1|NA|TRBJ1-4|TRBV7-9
CASSLAGTGEKLFF
TGTGCCAGCAGCTTAGCCGGGACAGGAGAGAAACTGTTTTTT
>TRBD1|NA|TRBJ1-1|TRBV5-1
CASSLMSWTGAMKAFF
TGCGCCAGCAGCTTGATGAGTTGGACAGGGGCGATGAAAGCTTTCTTT
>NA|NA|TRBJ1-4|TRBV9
CASSPNLDIIGEKLFF
TGTGCCAGCAGCCCCAACCTGGACATTATTGGTGAAAAACTGTTTTTT
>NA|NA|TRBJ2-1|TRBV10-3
CAISELVSEQFF
TGTGCCATCAGTGAGTTGGTCAGTGAGCAGTTCTTC
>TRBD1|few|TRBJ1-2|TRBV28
CASSPELTGGRDGYTF
TGTGCCAGCAGTCCGGAACTTACAGGGGGGAGGGATGGCTACACCTTC
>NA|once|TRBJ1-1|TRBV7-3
CASSLTQGATEAFF
TGTGCCAGCAGCTTAACACAGGGAGCCACTGAAGCTTTCTTT
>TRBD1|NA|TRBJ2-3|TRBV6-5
CASKDRETDTQYF
TGTGCCAGCAAGGACAGGGAGACAGATACGCAGTATTTT
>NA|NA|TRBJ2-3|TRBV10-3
CAISTGDSNTDTQYF
TGTGCCATCAGTACGGGGGACAGCAACACAGATACGCAGTATTTT
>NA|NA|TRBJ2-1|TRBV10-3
CAISEGQLGGNEQFF
TGTGCCATCAGTGAGGGCCAGCTGGGCGGGAATGAGCAGTTCTTC
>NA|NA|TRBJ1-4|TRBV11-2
CASSSLRGTNEKLFF
TGTGCCAGCAGTTCCCTCAGGGGAACTAATGAAAAACTGTTTTTT
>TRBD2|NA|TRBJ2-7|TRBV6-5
CASSPSGRAYEQYF
TGTGCCAGCAGTCCGAGCGGGAGGGCCTACGAGCAGTACTTC
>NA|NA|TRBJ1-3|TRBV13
CASSSWGGNTGNTIYF
TGTGCCAGCAGCTCATGGGGGGGAAATACCGGAAACACCATATATTTT
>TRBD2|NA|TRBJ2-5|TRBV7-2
CASGPAGEEETQYF
TGTGCCAGCGGGCCAGCGGGGGAGGAGGAGACCCAGTACTTC
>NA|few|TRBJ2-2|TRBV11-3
CASSRTGELFF
TGTGCCAGCAGCCGTACCGGGGAGCTGTTTTTT
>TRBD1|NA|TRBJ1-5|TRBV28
CASSKQGEAQPQHF
TGTGCCAGCAGCAAACAGGGGGAGGCTCAGCCCCAGCATTTT
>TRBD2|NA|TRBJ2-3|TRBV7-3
CASSGGLAGTDTQYF
TGTGCCAGCAGCGGGGGACTAGCGGGAACAGATACGCAGTATTTT
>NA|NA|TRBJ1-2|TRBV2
CASSQGELPYGYTF
TGTGCCAGCAGTCAGGGCGAGCTTCCTTATGGCTACACCTTC
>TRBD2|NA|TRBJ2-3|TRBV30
CAWSLWGGGADTQYF
TGTGCCTGGAGCCTTTGGGGCGGGGGGGCAGATACGCAGTATTTT
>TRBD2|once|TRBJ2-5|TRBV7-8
CASSRYTAGGEETQYF
TGTGCCAGCAGCCGCTATACAGCGGGAGGGGAAGAGACCCAGTACTTC
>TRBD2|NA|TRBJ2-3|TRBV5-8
CASSHERGYPASTDTQYF
TGTGCCAGCAGCCACGAGCGGGGGTACCCAGCTAGCACAGATACGCAGTATTTT
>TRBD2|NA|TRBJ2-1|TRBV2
CASSAASGSMYNEQFF
TGTGCCAGCAGTGCGGCTAGCGGGAGTATGTACAATGAGCAGTTCTTC
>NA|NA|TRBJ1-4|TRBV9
CASSVQDFHDEKLFF
TGTGCCAGCAGCGTCCAGGATTTTCACGATGAAAAACTGTTTTTT
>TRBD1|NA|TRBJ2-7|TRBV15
CATSSDRKSSYEQYF
TGTGCCACCAGCTCGGACAGGAAAAGCTCCTACGAGCAGTACTTC
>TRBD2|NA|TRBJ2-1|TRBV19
CASSMGLAGVGEQFF
TGTGCCAGTAGTATGGGGCTAGCGGGAGTAGGGGAGCAGTTCTTC